Listed here is a single T cell receptor (beta chain). Its antigen is undetermined. TCRdb's table, derived via immunoSEQ multiplex PCR, lists solely in-frame clones and lacks some. Here the sample spans 19,000 or so clones, approximately 59% being singletons. The data originate from a study of radiation and T cells in renal cell carcinoma. Treatment here: treatment-naive control, cytoreductive nephrectomy. V shed 8 bases, J shed 0 bases, and the junction held 0 bases outside the gene matches. The CDR3 length is 12 residues. Looked up from germline, CDR1 is SNHLY and CDR2 is FYNNEI. The study's findings and limits: Dominant CDR3 motifs were more common in irradiated tumors than controls.

This clonotype was sampled from a man aged 50-59 years with renal cell carcinoma. Sequencing used tumor tissue, obtained from a patient whose treatment was nephrectomy without radiotherapy. This chain uses TRBV2 with TRBJ2-7, with 8 bases that match TRBD1. The CDR3: CASGQGSYEQYF. For the CDR3, the DNA is TGTGCCAGCGGACAGGGCTCCTACGAGCAGTACTTC.